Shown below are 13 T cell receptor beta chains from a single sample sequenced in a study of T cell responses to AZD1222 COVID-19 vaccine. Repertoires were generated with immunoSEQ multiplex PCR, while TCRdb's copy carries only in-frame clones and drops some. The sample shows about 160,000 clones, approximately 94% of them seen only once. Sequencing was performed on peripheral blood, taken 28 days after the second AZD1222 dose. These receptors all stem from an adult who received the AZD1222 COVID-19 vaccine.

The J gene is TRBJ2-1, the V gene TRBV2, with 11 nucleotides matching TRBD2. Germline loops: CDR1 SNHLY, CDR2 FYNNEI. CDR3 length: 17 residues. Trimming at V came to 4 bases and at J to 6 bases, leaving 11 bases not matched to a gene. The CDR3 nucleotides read TGTGCCAGCAGTGTACCTATAGCGGGAGGGCCGACCAATGAGCAGTTCTTC. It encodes CASSVPIAGGPTNEQFF.

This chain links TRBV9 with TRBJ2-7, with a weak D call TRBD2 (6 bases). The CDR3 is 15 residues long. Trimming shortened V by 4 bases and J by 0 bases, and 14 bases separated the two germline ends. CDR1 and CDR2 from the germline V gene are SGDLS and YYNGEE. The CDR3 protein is CASSSRDLPSYEQYF. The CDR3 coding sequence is TGTGCCAGCAGCTCCCGGGACTTACCCTCCTACGAGCAGTACTTC.

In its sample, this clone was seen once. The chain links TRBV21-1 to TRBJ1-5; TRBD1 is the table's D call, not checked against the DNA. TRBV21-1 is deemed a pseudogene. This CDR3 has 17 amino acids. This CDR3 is CASSDRADHPNNQPQHF. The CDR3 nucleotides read TGTGCCAGCAGTGACAGGGCCGATCACCCCAACAATCAGCCCCAGCATTTT.

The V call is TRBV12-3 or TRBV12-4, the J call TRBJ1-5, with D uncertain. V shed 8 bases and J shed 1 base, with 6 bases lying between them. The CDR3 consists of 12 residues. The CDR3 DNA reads TGTGCCAGCGGTTACAGCAATCAGCCCCAGCATTTT. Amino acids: CASGYSNQPQHF.

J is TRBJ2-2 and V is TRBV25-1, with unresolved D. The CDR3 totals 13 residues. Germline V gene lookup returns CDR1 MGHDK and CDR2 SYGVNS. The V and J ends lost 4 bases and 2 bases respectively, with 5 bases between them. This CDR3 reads CASSASNTGELFF. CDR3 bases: TGTGCCAGCAGTGCATCTAACACCGGGGAGCTGTTTTTT.

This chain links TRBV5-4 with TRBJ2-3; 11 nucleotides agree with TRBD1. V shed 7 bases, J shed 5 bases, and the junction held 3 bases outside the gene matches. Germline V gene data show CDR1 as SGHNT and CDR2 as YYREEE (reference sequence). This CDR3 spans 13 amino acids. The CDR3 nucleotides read TGTGCCAGCGGACAGGGGGCAAGAGATACGCAGTATTTT. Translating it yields CASGQGARDTQYF.

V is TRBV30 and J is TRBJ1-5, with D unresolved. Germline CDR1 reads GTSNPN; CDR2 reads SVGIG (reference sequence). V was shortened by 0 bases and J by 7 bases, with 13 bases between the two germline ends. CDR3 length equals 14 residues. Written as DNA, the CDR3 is TGTGCCTGGAGTGTACTCGGGGTCCGACAGCCCCAGCATTTT. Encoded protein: CAWSVLGVRQPQHF.

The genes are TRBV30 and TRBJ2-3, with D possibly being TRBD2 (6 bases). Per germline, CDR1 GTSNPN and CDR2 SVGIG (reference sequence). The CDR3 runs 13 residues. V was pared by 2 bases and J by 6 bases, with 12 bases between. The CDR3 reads CAWSRGLGDTQYF. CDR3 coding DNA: TGTGCCTGGAGTCGGGGACTCGGGGATACGCAGTATTTT.

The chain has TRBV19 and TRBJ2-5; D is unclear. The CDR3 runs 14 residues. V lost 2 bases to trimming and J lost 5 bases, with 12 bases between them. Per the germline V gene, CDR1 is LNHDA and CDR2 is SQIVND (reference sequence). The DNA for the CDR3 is TGTGCCAGTAGTATATCACCCCTGGGGGAGACCCAGTACTTC. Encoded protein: CASSISPLGETQYF.

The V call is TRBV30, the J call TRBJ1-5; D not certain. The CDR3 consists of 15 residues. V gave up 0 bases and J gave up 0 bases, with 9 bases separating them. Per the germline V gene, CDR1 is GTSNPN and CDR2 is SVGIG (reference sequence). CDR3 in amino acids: CAWSVTDYSNQPQHF. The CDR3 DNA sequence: TGTGCCTGGAGTGTAACAGACTATAGCAATCAGCCCCAGCATTTT.

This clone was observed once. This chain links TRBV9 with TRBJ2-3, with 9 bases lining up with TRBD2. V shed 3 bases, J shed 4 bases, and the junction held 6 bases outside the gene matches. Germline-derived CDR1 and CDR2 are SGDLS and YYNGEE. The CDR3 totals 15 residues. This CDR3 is CASSGSGSRADTQYF. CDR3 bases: TGTGCCAGCAGCGGTAGCGGGAGTAGGGCAGATACGCAGTATTTT.

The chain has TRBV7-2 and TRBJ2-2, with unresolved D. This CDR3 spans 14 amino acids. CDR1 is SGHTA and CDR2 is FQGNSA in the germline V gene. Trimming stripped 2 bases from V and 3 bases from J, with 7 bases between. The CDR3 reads CASSLLIHTGELFF. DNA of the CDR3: TGTGCCAGCAGCTTATTAATACACACCGGGGAGCTGTTTTTT.

This CDR3 is CASSRDRVRTEAFF. The DNA for the CDR3 is TGTGCCAGCAGTAGGGACAGGGTAAGGACTGAAGCTTTCTTT. V gene TRBV28 combines with J gene TRBJ1-1, with 9 bases aligning to TRBD1. V lost 5 bases, J lost 5 bases, and 6 bases stayed unmatched. This CDR3 has 14 amino acids. The V gene's germline CDR1 is MDHEN and CDR2 SYDVKM. Complete variable domain (other parts from reference TRBV28 and TRBJ1-1): DVKVTQSSRYLVKRTGEKVFLECVQDMDHENMFWYRQDPGLGLRLIYFSYDVKMKEKGDIPEGYSVSREKKERFSLILESASTNQTSMYLCASSRDRVRTEAFFGQGTRLTVV.